Listed below are T cell receptor beta chains from one sample, sequenced in a study of blood T cell repertoires in COVID-19. Only in-frame clones appear in the TCRdb table, and some are missing; sequencing was by immunoSEQ multiplex PCR. In the table there are about 87,000 clones, more than 75% of which are singletons. Sequencing was carried out using peripheral blood. The source of these receptors is a woman of 80 years or more with acute or convalescent COVID-19. CDR3s include the opening cysteine and the closing phenylalanine or tryptophan. The D gene is left open where the match is weak. Expanded clones get a size class; other rows say once, few or many, or leave the size out.

-	-	TRBV5-1	TRBJ1-2	13	TGCGCCAGCAGCTTGGGCAACCGAGCCGGCTACACCTTC	CASSLGNRAGYTF
once	TRBD1	TRBV19	TRBJ2-1	15	TGTGCCAGTAGTACCGCGGTGACAGGGGGCAATGAGCAGTTCTTC	CASSTAVTGGNEQFF
once	TRBD1	TRBV5-1	TRBJ1-5	14	TGCGCCAGCAGCTTGGCACAGGGGGAGAAGCCCCAGCATTTT	CASSLAQGEKPQHF
-	-	TRBV27	TRBJ1-1	14	TGTGCCAGCAGTTTACCAGGGCCCAACACTGAAGCTTTCTTT	CASSLPGPNTEAFF
-	TRBD1	TRBV19	TRBJ2-6	18	TGTGCCAGTAGCTTACGGGGGACAGGGATATCTGGGGCCAACGTCCTGACTTTC	CASSLRGTGISGANVLTF
-	TRBD2	TRBV5-1	TRBJ2-1	14	TGCGCCAGCAGTCGGGACTACGGGGGGAATGAGCAGTTCTTC	CASSRDYGGNEQFF
once	-	TRBV7-2	TRBJ1-1	15	TGTGCCAGCAGCTCCCCCTCCAGGTCAAACACTGAAGCTTTCTTT	CASSSPSRSNTEAFF
-	-	TRBV14	TRBJ2-1	13	TGTGCCAGCAGCCAAGATTTAGGGAGGGAGCAGTTCTTC	CASSQDLGREQFF
-	-	TRBV7-2	TRBJ2-3	14	TGTGCCAGCAGCTTCGGTGGTCTCACAGATACGCAGTATTTT	CASSFGGLTDTQYF
-	TRBD1	TRBV10-3	TRBJ2-1	16	TGTGCCATCAGTGACAGGGGGCTTACCTCCTACAATGAGCAGTTCTTC	CAISDRGLTSYNEQFF
-	TRBD1	TRBV6-2/TRBV6-3	TRBJ2-5	15	TGTGCCAGCAGTACTCCAAGACAGGGGAGGGAGACCCAGTACTTC	CASSTPRQGRETQYF
-	-	TRBV7-3	TRBJ2-1	15	TGTGCCAGCAGCCCCTCACAGGGTCCTATGGGTGAGCAGTTCTTC	CASSPSQGPMGEQFF
-	TRBD1	TRBV5-1	TRBJ1-2	15	TGCGCCAGCACCTTGGGGGGACAGGGGAGCTATGGCTACACCTTC	CASTLGGQGSYGYTF
few	TRBD1	TRBV7-3	TRBJ1-6	15	TGTGCCAGCAGCTTCACAGGGGGCGCTGATTCACCCCTCCACTTT	CASSFTGGADSPLHF
-	TRBD2	TRBV7-8	TRBJ2-1	16	TGTGCCAGCAGCTCCTCGACTAGCGGGGTCCGATATGAGCAGTTCTTC	CASSSSTSGVRYEQFF
-	TRBD2	TRBV29-1	TRBJ2-3	12	TGCAGCGTTGTGACTAGCGGGGATACGCAGTATTTT	CSVVTSGDTQYF
-	-	TRBV28	TRBJ2-1	15	TGTGCCAGCACCCTAGGGGGGGCTACCTACAATGAGCAGTTCTTC	CASTLGGATYNEQFF
-	-	TRBV19	TRBJ1-6	14	TGTGCCAGTAGTATCGGCCAGGGAGGCTCACCCCTCCACTTT	CASSIGQGGSPLHF
few	TRBD1	TRBV5-1	TRBJ1-1	13	TGCGCCAGCAGCTCGACAGGGACCACTGAAGCTTTCTTT	CASSSTGTTEAFF
-	TRBD1	TRBV6-5	TRBJ1-4	16	TGTGCCAGCAGTTACAGGGACAGCGCAACTAATGAAAAACTGTTTTTT	CASSYRDSATNEKLFF
-	-	TRBV27	TRBJ1-2	12	TGTGCCAGCAGGCCCACAGGGAGAGGCTACACCTTC	CASRPTGRGYTF
-	TRBD2	TRBV19	TRBJ2-3	15	TGTGCCAGTAGTACTGGACTAGCGGGCACAGATACGCAGTATTTT	CASSTGLAGTDTQYF
few	-	TRBV7-9	TRBJ2-7	14	TGTGCCAGCAGCTCCACTAGGAGCTCCTACGAGCAGTACTTC	CASSSTRSSYEQYF
-	-	TRBV28	TRBJ2-2	14	TGTGCCAGCAGCCTAGGGGGGGGCACCGGGGAGCTGTTTTTT	CASSLGGGTGELFF
-	TRBD2	TRBV6-5	TRBJ2-3	11	TGTGCCGCGGGGGACACAGATACGCAGTATTTT	CAAGDTDTQYF
once	-	TRBV7-2	TRBJ2-7	13	TGTGCCAGCAGCTTACCAGGATCCTACGAGCAGTACTTC	CASSLPGSYEQYF
-	TRBD1	TRBV3-1/TRBV3-2	TRBJ1-1	14	TGTGCCAGCAGCCACGAGACAGGGCACACTGAAGCTTTCTTT	CASSHETGHTEAFF
-	-	TRBV7-9	TRBJ1-4	16	TGTGCCAGCAGCTTAGCGCTCCGGGGAGGTCAGGAAAAACTGTTTTTT	CASSLALRGGQEKLFF
-	-	TRBV7-8	TRBJ1-4	14	TGTGCCAGCAGCTCCCCCCTTAGTGAGGAAAAACTGTTTTTT	CASSSPLSEEKLFF
-	-	TRBV5-1	TRBJ2-3	14	TGCGCCAGCAGCTTGGAGGCAGCGACAGATACGCAGTATTTT	CASSLEAATDTQYF
-	TRBD2	TRBV6-5	TRBJ2-2	15	TGTGCCAGCAGCCGACTAGCCCCGAGCACCGGGGAGCTGTTTTTT	CASSRLAPSTGELFF
-	-	TRBV3-1/TRBV3-2	TRBJ1-2	15	TGTGCCAGCAGCCCGTGGACGGGAGCTAACTATGGCTACACCTTC	CASSPWTGANYGYTF
-	-	TRBV6-5	TRBJ1-1	11	TGTGCCATCAACATGAACACTGAAGCTTTCTTT	CAINMNTEAFF
once	-	TRBV5-1	TRBJ1-4	17	TGCGCCAGCAGCTTGGCTGGGACACCTCAGAATGGGGAAAAACTGTTTTTT	CASSLAGTPQNGEKLFF
-	-	TRBV15	TRBJ1-4	17	TGTGCCACCAGCAGGAGGTTAGCAGGGCCAATAGACCAAAAACTGTTTTTT	CATSRRLAGPIDQKLFF
-	-	TRBV15	TRBJ1-2	13	TGTGCCACCAGCACTCCAGGGTTCTATGGCTACACCTTC	CATSTPGFYGYTF
-	-	TRBV6-6	TRBJ2-7	15	TGTGCCAGCAGTTACTCGGGGCAGGGCCCCTACGAGCAGTACTTC	CASSYSGQGPYEQYF
-	TRBD2	TRBV7-3	TRBJ2-1	14	TGTGCCAGCTCACGGACTAGCGTAGTCAATGAGCAGTTCTTC	CASSRTSVVNEQFF
-	TRBD1	TRBV18	TRBJ1-5	16	TGTGCCAGCTCACCAAACGGCCAGGGGGCTAGTCAGCCCCAGCATTTT	CASSPNGQGASQPQHF
-	-	TRBV11-3	TRBJ2-1	15	TGTGCCAGCAGCTTAGGGGTCGAGGGATACAATGAGCAGTTCTTC	CASSLGVEGYNEQFF
-	TRBD1	TRBV7-2	TRBJ1-1	15	TGTGCCAGCAGCGTAGACAGGGGGCGCGGAACTGAAGCTTTCTTT	CASSVDRGRGTEAFF
-	TRBD2	TRBV4-1	TRBJ2-2	17	TGCGCCAGCAGCCAAGATGAGCCTAGCGGGAAAGCCGGGGAGCTGTTTTTT	CASSQDEPSGKAGELFF
-	-	TRBV21-1	TRBJ1-5	19	TGTGCCAGCAGCGAAACCCCCTGGACAGGAGTCCTTAGCAATCAGCCCCAGCATTTT	CASSETPWTGVLSNQPQHF
-	TRBD1	TRBV10-1	TRBJ1-5	12	TGCGCCAGCGGGACAGGGAGTCAGCCCCAGCATTTT	CASGTGSQPQHF
once	TRBD1	TRBV2	TRBJ1-1	13	TGTGCCACCCGACAGGGAGGTAACACTGAAGCTTTCTTT	CATRQGGNTEAFF
once	TRBD1	TRBV18	TRBJ1-1	14	TGTGCCAGCTCACCAAACAGGGGGCGAGAGGAAGCTTTCTTT	CASSPNRGREEAFF
-	TRBD1	TRBV5-1	TRBJ1-3	15	TGCGCCAGCAGCTGGGACAGGGTCTCTGGAAACACCATATATTTT	CASSWDRVSGNTIYF
-	-	TRBV10-3	TRBJ1-1	14	TGTGCCATCAGTGAGTCGGGGGGTGACACTGAAGCTTTCTTT	CAISESGGDTEAFF
-	TRBD1	TRBV4-3	TRBJ1-4	14	TGCGCCAGCAGCCAAGGGGCAGGGGGGGAAAAACTGTTTTTT	CASSQGAGGEKLFF
once	TRBD2	TRBV3-1/TRBV3-2	TRBJ2-3	17	TGTGCCAGCAGCCCCTGGGCTAGCGGGGGTAGCACAGATACGCAGTATTTT	CASSPWASGGSTDTQYF
-	-	TRBV15	TRBJ1-1	13	TGTGCCACCAGCCGGAGGGGCCAGACTGAAGCTTTCTTT	CATSRRGQTEAFF
-	-	TRBV5-1	TRBJ2-2	14	TGCGCCAGCAGTTCGGACGGAGGCCCCGGGGAGCTGTTTTTT	CASSSDGGPGELFF
-	-	TRBV5-1	TRBJ2-2	14	TGCGCCAGCAGCTTGGTTGGCGGGACCGGGGAGCTGTTTTTT	CASSLVGGTGELFF